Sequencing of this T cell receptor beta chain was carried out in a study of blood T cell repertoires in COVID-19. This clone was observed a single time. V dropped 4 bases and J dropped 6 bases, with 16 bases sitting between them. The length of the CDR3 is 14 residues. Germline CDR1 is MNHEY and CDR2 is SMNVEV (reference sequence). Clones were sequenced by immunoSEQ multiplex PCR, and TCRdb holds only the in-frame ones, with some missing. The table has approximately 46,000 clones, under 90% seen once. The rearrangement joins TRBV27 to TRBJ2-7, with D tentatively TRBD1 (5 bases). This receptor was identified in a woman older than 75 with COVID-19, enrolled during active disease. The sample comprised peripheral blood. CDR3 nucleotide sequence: TGTGCCAGCAGTTCCCCGGGCCCCCAGGGCGAGCAGTACTTC. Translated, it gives CASSSPGPQGEQYF.